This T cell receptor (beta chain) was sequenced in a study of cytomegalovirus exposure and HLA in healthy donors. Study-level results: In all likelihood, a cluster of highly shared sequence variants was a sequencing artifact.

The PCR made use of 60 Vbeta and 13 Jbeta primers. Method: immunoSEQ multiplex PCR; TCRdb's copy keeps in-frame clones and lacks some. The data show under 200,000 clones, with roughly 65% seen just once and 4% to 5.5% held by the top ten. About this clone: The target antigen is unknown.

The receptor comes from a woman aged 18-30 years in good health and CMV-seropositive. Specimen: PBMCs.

CDR3 protein: CATSRDIAGVGTGELFF. The CDR3 DNA sequence: TGTGCCACCAGCAGAGATATAGCGGGAGTGGGTACCGGGGAGCTGTTTTTT. The chain is built from TRBV15 and TRBJ2-2, with 9 bases fitting TRBD2. The CDR3 length is 17 residues. CDR1 LNHNV and CDR2 YYDKDF come from the germline V gene (reference sequence). J lost 5 bases, V lost 0 bases, and 7 bases had no gene match.